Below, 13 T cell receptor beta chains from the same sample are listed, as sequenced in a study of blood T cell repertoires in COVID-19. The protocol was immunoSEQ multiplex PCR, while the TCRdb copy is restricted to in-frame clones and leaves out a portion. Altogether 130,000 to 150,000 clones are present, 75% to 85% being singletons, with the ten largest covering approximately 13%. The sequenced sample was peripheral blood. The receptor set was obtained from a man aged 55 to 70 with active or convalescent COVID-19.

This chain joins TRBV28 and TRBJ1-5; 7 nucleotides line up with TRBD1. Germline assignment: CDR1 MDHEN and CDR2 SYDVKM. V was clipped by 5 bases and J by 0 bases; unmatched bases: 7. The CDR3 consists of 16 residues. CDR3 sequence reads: CASSARQGNSNQPQHF. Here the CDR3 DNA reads TGTGCCAGCAGTGCCCGACAGGGAAATAGCAATCAGCCCCAGCATTTT.

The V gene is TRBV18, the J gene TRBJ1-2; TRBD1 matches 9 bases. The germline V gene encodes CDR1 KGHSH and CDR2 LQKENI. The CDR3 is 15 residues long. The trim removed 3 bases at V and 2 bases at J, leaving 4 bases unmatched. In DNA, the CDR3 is TGTGCCAGCTCACCCACGACAGGGGGAAACTATGGCTACACCTTC. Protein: CASSPTTGGNYGYTF.

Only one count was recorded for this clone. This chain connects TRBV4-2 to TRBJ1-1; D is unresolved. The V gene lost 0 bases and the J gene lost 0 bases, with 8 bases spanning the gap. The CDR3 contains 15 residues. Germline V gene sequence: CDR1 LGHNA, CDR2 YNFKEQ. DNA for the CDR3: TGTGCCAGCAGCCAAGAGCGGGGTTTGAACACTGAAGCTTTCTTT. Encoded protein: CASSQERGLNTEAFF.

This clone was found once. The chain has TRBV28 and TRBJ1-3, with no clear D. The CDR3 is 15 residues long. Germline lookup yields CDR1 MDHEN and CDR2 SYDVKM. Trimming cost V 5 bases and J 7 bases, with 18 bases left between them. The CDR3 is CASSPNEGPQNTIYF. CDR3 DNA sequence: TGTGCCAGCAGTCCGAATGAGGGCCCTCAGAACACCATATATTTT.

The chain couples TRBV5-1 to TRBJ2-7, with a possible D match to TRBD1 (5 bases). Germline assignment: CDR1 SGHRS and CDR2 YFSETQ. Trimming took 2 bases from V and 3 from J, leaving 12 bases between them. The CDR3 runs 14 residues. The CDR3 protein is CASSFQGYLYEQYF. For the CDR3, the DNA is TGCGCCAGCAGCTTTCAGGGTTACCTCTACGAGCAGTACTTC.

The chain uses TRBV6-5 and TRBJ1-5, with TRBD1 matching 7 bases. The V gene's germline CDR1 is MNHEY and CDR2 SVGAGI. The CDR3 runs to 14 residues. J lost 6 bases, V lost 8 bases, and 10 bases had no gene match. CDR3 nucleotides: TGTGCCAGCGCTAGACAGGGACCTCGTCAGCCCCAGCATTTT. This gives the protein CASARQGPRQPQHF.

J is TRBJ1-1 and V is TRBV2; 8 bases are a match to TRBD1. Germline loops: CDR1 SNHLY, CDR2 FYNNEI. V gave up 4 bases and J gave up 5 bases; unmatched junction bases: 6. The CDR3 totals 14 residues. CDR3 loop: CASSAQGAGTEAFF. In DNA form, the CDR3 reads TGTGCCAGCAGTGCCCAGGGGGCAGGGACTGAAGCTTTCTTT. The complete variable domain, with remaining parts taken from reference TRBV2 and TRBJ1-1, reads EPEVTQTPSHQVTQMGQEVILRCVPISNHLYFYWYRQILGQKVEFLVSFYNNEISEKSEIFDDQFSVERPDGSNFTLKIRSTKLEDSAMYFCASSAQGAGTEAFFGQGTRLTVV.

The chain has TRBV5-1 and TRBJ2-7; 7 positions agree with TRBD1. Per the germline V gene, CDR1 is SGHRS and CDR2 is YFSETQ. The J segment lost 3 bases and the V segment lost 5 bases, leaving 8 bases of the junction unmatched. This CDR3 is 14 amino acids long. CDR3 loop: CASRSGTDIYEQYF. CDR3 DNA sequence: TGCGCCAGCAGGTCCGGGACAGATATCTACGAGCAGTACTTC.

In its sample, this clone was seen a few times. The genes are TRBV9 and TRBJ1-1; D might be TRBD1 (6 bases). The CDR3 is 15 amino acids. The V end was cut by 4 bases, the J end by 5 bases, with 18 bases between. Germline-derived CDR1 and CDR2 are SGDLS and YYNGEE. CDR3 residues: CASSISTGLETEAFF. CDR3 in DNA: TGTGCCAGCAGCATATCCACAGGGTTGGAGACTGAAGCTTTCTTT. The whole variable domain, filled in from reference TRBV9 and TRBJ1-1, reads DSGVTQTPKHLITATGQRVTLRCSPRSGDLSVYWYQQSLDQGLQFLIQYYNGEERAKGNILERFSAQQFPDLHSELNLSSLELGDSALYFCASSISTGLETEAFFGQGTRLTVV.

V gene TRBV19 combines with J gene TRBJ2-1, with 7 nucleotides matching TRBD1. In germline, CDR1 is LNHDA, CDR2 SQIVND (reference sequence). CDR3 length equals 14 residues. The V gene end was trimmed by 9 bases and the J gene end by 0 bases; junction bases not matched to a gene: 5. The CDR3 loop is CASNRGFSYNEQFF. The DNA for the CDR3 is TGTGCCAGCAACAGGGGCTTCTCCTACAATGAGCAGTTCTTC.

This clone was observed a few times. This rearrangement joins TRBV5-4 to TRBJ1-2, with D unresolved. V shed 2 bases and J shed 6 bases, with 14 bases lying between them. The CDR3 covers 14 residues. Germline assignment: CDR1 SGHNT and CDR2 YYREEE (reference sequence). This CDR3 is CASSFGEGRDGYTF. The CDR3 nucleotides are TGTGCCAGCAGCTTTGGGGAGGGCAGAGATGGCTACACCTTC.

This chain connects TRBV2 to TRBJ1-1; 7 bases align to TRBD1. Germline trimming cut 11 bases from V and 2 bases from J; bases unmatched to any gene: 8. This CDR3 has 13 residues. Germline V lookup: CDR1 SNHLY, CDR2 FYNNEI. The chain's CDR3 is CAADRAGNTEAFF. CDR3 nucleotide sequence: TGTGCCGCAGACAGGGCGGGTAACACTGAAGCTTTCTTT.

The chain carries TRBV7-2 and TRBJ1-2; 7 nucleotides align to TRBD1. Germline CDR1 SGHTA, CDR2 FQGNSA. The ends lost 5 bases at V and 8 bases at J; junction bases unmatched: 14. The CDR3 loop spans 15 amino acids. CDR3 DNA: TGTGCCAGCAGCCTCTGGACAGGCGCGTTCTGGGGCTACACCTTC. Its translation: CASSLWTGAFWGYTF.